The next 3 T cell receptor beta chains were all read from a single sample in a study of T cell repertoires in cytomegalovirus infection. TCRdb ran MiXCR on the reads and lists one entry per CDR3 protein. The table records 150,000 to 200,000 distinct CDR3 sequences, around 14% of them present only once. Sample: PBMCs. The receptors come from a human donor in good health (CMV status not recorded). Some clones in this sample may be carry-over from other donors' samples.

This clonotype was counted only a few times. The chain recombines TRBV19 with TRBJ1-1; D gene ambiguous. Trimming took off 1 base at V and 1 base at J, with 13 bases between the two ends. The CDR3 has 16 residues. Germline lookup yields CDR1 LNHDA and CDR2 SQIVND (reference sequence). CDR3 bases: TGTGCCAGTAGTATAGTCTTCGTCGATGAGAACACTGAAGCTTTCTTT. It yields the protein CASSIVFVDENTEAFF.

J is TRBJ1-2 and V is TRBV12-3 or TRBV12-4; weak D call: TRBD1 (5 bases). The V gene lost 5 bases and the J gene lost 6 bases, with 10 bases spanning the gap. CDR3 length: 12 residues. In nucleotides, the CDR3 is TGTGCCAGCAGTCCAGGGTTGAATGGCTACACCTTC. Protein sequence: CASSPGLNGYTF.

The chain employs TRBV6-8 and TRBJ2-2; TRBD2 matches 8 bases. The V gene end was trimmed by 5 bases and the J gene end by 7 bases; junction bases not matched to a gene: 9. In germline, CDR1 is MNHGY, CDR2 SAAAGT. The CDR3 is 15 amino acids. The DNA for the CDR3 is TGTGCCAGCAGTCGACGGGGGGGCCTTGGCGGGGAGCTGTTTTTT. Its translation: CASSRRGGLGGELFF.